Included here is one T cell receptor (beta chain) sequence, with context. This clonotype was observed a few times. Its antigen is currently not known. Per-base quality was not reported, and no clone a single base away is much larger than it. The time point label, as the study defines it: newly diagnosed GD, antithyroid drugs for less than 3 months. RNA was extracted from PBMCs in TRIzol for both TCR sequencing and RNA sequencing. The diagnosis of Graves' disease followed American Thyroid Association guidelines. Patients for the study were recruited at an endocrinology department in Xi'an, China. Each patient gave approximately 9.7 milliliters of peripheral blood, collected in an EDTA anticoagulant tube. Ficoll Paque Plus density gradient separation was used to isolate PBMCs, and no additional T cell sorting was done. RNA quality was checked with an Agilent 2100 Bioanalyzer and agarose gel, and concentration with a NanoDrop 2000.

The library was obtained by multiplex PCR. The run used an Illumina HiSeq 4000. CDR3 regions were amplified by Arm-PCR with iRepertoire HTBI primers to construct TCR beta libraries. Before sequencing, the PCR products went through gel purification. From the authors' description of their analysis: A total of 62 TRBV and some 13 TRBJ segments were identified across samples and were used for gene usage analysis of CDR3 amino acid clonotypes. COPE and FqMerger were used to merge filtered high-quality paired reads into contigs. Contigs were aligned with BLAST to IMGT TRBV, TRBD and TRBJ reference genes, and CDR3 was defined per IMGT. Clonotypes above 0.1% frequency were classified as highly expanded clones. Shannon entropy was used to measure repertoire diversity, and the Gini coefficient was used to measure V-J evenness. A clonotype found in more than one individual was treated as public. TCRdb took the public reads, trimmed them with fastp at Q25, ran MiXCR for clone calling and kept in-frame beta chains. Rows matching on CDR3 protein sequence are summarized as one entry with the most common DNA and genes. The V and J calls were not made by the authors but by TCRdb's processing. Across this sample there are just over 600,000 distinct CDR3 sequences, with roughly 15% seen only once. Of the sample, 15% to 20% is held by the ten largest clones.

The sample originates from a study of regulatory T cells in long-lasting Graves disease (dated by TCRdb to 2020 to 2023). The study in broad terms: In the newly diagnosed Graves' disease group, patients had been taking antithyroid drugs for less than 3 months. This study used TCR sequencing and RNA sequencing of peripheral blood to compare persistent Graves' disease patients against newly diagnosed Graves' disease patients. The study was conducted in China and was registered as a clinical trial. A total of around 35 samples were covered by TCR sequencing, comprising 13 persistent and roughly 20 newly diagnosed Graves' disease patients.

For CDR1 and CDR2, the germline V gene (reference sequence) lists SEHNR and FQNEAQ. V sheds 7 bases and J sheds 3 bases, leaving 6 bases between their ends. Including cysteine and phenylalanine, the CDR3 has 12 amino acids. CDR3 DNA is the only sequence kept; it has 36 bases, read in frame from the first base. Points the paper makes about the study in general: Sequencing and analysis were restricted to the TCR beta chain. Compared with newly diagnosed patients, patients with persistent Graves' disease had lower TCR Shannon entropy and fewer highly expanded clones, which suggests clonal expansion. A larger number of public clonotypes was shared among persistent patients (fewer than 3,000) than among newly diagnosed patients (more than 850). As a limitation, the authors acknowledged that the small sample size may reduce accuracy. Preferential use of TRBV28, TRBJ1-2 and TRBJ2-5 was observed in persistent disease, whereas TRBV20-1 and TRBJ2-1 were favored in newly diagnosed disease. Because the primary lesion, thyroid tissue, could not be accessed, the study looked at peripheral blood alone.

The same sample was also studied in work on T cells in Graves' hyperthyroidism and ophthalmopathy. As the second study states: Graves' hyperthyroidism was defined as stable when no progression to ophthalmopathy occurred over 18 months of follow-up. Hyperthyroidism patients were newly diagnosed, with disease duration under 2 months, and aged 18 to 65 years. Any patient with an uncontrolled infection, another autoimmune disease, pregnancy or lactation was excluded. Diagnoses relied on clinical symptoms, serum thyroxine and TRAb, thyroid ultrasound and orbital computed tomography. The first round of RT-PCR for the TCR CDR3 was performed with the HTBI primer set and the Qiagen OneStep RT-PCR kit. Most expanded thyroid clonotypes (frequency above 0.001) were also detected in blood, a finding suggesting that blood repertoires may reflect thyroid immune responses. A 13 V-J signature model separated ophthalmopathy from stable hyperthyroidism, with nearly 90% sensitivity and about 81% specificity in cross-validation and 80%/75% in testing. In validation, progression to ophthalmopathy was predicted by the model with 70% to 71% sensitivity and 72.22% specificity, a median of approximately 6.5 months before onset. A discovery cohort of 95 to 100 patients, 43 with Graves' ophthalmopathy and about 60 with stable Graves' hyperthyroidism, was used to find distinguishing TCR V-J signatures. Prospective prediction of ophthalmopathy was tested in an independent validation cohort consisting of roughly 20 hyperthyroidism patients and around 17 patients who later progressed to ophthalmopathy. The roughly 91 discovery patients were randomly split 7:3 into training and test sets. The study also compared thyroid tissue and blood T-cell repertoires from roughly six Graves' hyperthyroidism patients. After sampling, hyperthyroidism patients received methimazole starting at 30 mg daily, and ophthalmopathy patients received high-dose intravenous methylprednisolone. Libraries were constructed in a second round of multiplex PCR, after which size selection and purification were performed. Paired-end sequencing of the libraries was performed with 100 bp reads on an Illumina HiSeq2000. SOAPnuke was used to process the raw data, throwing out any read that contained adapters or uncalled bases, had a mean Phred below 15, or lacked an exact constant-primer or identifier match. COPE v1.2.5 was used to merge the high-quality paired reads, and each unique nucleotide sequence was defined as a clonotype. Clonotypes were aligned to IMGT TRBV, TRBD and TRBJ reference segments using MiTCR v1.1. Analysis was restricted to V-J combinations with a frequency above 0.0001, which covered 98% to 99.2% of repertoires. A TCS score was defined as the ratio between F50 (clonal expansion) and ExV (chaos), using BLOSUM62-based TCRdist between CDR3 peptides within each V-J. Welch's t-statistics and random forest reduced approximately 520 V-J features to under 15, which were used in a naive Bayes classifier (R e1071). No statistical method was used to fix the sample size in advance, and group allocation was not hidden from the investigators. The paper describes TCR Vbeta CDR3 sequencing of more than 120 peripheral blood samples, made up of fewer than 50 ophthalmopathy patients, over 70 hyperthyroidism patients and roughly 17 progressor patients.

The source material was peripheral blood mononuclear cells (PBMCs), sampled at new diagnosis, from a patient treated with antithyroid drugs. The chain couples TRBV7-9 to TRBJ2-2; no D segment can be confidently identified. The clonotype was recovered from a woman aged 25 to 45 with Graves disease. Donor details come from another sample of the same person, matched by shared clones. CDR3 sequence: CASTPDTGELFF. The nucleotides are TGTGCCAGCACCCCTGACACCGGGGAGCTGTTTTTT.